The text below deals with one T cell receptor (beta chain). Its antigen remains unidentified. These data are taken from a study of OX40 agonist ivuxolimab in advanced cancers. Study-level findings and limits: Blood T cells, both CD4+ and CD8+, expanded clonally by week 6 at 0.1 to 3.0 mg/kg. CD8+ T cells were the subset that, on average, had more expanded clones than CD4+.

Patients were excluded for autoimmune disease history or systemic immunosuppression. The data were produced by immunoSEQ multiplex PCR, yet TCRdb's version contains in-frame clones alone and is incomplete. The profile covers approximately 35,000 clones, with about 88% appearing a single time and about 4% taken by the ten largest. Looked up from germline, CDR1 is SGHTA and CDR2 is FQGNSA. This CDR3 contains 16 residues. Germline trimming cut 1 base from V and 7 bases from J; bases unmatched to any gene: 8. The source was CD4+ or CD8+ T cells sorted from blood, collected in a trial of the OX40 agonist ivuxolimab. The chain combines TRBV7-2 with TRBJ2-1, with 9 bases identical to TRBD2. The origin of this receptor is an adult with an advanced solid tumor such as melanoma, head and neck, liver or kidney cancer. The CDR3 DNA follows: TGTGCCAGCAGCTTAGTGGCGGGAGGGCCAAAAAATGAGCAGTTCTTC. Translation: CASSLVAGGPKNEQFF.